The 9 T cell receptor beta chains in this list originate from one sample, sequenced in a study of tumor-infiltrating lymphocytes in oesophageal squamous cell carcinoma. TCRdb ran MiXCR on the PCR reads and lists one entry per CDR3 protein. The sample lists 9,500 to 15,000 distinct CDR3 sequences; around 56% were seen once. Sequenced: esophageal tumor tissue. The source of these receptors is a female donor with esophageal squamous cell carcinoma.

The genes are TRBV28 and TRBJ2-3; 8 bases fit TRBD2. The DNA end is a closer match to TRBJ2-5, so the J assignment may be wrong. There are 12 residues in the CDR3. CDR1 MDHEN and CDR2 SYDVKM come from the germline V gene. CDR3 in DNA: TGTGCCAGCACCGGCGGGAGGGAGACCCAGTACTTC. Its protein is CASTGGRETQYF.

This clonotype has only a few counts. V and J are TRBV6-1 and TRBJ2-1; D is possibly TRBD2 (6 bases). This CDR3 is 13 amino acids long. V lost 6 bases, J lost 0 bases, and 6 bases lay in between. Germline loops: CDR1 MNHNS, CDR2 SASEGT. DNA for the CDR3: TGTGCCAGCAGGACTAGCTCCTACAATGAGCAGTTCTTC. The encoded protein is CASRTSSYNEQFF.

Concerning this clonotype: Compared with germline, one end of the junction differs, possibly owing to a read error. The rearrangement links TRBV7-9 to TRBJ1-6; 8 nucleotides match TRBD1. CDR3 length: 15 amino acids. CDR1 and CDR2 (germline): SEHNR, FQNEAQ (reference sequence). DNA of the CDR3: TGTGCCAGCAGCTTAGGGACAGGGAGCCAAGAGACCCAGTACTTT. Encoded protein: CASSLGTGSQETQYF.

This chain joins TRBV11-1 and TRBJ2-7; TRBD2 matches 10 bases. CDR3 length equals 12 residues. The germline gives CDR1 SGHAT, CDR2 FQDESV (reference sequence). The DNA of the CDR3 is TGTGCATCGGTTGGACTAGCGGACGAGCAGTACTTC. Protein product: CASVGLADEQYF.

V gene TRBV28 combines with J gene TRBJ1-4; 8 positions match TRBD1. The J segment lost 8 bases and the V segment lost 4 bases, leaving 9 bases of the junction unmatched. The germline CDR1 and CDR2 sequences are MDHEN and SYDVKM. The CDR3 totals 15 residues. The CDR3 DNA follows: TGTGCCAGCAGTTACCAGGGGGCAGGCTTAGAAAAACTGTTTTTT. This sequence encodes CASSYQGAGLEKLFF. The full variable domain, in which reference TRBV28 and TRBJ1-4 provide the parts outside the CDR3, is DVKVTQSSRYLVKRTGEKVFLECVQDMDHENMFWYRQDPGLGLRLIYFSYDVKMKEKGDIPEGYSVSREKKERFSLILESASTNQTSMYLCASSYQGAGLEKLFFGSGTQLSVL.

Written as DNA, the CDR3 is TGTGCCAGCAGTTACATGGGGGGCCAAGAGACCCAGTACTTC. Encoded protein: CASSYMGGQETQYF. This chain joins TRBV6-6 and TRBJ2-5; a possible D gene is TRBD2 (6 bases). Trimming took off 2 bases at V and 1 base at J, with 8 bases between the two ends. Germline V gene lookup returns CDR1 MNHNY and CDR2 SVGAGI (reference sequence). This CDR3 has 14 amino acids.

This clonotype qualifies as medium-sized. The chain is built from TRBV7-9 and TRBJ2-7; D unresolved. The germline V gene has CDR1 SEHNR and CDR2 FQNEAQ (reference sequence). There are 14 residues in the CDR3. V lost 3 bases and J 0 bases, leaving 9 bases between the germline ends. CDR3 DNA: TGTGCCAGCAGCTTTCACGGTCCCTCCTACGAGCAGTACTTC. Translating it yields CASSFHGPSYEQYF.

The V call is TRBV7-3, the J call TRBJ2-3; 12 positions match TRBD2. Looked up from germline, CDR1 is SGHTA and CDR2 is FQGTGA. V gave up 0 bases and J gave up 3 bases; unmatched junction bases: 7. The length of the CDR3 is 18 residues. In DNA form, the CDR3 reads TGTGCCAGCAGCTTAACAGCGACTAGCGGGAGTGGGACAGATACGCAGTATTTT. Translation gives CASSLTATSGSGTDTQYF. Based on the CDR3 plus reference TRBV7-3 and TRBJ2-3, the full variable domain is GAGVSQTPSNKVTEKGKYVELRCDPISGHTALYWYRQSLGQGPEFLIYFQGTGAADDSGLPNDRFFAVRPEGSVSTLKIQRTERGDSAVYLCASSLTATSGSGTDTQYFGPGTRLTVL.

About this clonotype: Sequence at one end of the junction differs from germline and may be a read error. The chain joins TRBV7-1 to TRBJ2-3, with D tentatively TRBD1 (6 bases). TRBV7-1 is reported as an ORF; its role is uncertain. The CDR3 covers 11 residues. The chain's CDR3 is CASTSPGTSYF. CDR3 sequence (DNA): TGTGCCAGCACCTCGCCCGGGACATCTTACTTC.